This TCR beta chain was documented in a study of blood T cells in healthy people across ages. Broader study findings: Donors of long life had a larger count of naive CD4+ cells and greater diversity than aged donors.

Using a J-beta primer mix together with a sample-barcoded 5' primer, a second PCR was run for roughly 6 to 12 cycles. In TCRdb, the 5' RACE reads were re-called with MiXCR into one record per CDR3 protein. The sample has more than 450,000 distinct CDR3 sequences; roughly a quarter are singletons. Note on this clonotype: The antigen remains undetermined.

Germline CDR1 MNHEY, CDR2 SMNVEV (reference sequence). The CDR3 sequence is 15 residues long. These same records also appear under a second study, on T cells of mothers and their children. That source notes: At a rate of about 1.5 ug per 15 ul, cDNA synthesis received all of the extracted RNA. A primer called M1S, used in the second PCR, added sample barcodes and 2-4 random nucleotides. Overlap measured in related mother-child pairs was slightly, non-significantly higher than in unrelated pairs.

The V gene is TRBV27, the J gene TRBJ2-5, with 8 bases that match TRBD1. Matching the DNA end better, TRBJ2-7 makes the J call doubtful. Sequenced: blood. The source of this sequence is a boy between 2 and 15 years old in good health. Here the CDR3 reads CASSSTGTGNYEQYF. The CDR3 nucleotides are TGTGCCAGCAGTTCCACCGGGACAGGCAACTACGAGCAGTACTTC.